The table lists the clone carrying this TCR beta chain with many counts. This sample was included in a study of T cell repertoires in cytomegalovirus infection. Deletions cut 2 bases from V and 4 bases from J, with 11 bases between. The CDR3 extends over 14 amino acids. Germline lookup yields CDR1 SGHTA and CDR2 FQGNSA. Each CDR3 protein is one row after TCRdb ran MiXCR on the reads. The table lists some 250,000 distinct CDR3 sequences, 8% to 9.5% of them singletons. The TCR originated in a human donor in good health (CMV status not recorded). Some clones in this sample may be carry-over from other donors' samples. Sequencing used PBMCs. The V and J genes are TRBV7-2 and TRBJ1-1; a weak D match, TRBD1 (6 bases). The CDR3 DNA reads TGTGCCAGCAGCTTACAGGGGTGGGGCACTGAAGCTTTCTTT. Translated: CASSLQGWGTEAFF.